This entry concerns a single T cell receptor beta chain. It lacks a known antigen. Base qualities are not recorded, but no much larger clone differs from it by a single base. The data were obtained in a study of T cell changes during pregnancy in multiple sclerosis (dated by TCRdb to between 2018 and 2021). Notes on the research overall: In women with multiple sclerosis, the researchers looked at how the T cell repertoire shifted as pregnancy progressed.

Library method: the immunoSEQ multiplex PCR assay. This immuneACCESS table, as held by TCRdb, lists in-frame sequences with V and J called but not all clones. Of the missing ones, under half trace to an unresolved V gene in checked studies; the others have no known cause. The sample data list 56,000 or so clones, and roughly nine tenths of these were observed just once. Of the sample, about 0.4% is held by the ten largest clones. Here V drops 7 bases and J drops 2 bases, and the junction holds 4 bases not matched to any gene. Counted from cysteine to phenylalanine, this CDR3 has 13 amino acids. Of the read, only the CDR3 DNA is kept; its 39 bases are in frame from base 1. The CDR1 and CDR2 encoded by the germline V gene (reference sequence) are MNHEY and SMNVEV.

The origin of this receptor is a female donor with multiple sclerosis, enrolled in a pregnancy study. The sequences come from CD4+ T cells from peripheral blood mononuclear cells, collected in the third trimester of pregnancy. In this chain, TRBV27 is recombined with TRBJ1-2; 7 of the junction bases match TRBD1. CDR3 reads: CASKPQGNYGYTF. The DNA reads TGTGCCAGCAAACCACAGGGGAACTATGGCTACACCTTC.